The sequence of this TCR beta chain was determined in a study of human T cells and chemical hapten exposure. Study-wide context: Diphenylcyclopropenone doses were given weekly to the scalps of patients across the approximately 24-week study. Women made up most patients, who had alopecia areata, totalis or universalis. Small pooled library volume differences mainly caused per-sample TCR yield variation.

MiXCR, run by TCRdb on the RACE reads, gives a single entry per CDR3 protein. The repertoire holds some 38,000 distinct CDR3 sequences, with 8% to 10% as singletons. Notes on the study in general: Clustering by CDR3 similarity yielded significantly more large clusters from expanded TCRs than controls.

V was cut by 5 bases and J by 4 bases, with 7 bases left in between. This CDR3 spans 11 amino acids. Germline lookup yields CDR1 SQVTM and CDR2 ANQGSEA. This clonotype was observed a handful of times. The antigen is undetermined. Time point: patch test 3, about 24 weeks after DPC sensitization. Indicated treatment: therapeutic diphenylcyclopropenone sensitization with weekly scalp DPC. Blood, whole and unfractionated, served as the source for total RNA extraction. This receptor was taken from a man aged 45-60 years with alopecia areata. Some clones in this sample may be carry-over from other donors' samples. The genes are TRBV29-1 and TRBJ2-3; TRBD1 might be the D (6 bases). The sequenced sample was whole blood, obtained in connection with sensitization to the hapten diphenylcyclopropenone (DPC). The CDR3 DNA sequence: TGCAGCGTTAGGACAGCAGATACGCAGTATTTT. It translates to CSVRTADTQYF.